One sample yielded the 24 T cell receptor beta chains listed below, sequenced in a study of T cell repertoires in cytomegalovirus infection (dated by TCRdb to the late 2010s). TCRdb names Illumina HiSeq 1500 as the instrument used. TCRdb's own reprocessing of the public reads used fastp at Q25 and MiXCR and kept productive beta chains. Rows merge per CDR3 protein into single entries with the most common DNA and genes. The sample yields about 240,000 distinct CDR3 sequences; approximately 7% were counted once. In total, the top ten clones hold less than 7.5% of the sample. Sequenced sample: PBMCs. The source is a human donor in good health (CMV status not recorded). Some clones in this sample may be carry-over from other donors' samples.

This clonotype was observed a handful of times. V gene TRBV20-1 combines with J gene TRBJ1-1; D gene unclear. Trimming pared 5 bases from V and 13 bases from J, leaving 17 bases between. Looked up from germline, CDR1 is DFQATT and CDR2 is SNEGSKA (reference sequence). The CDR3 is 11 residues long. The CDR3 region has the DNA TGCAGTGCTGCTACCGACCTCTCGGGTTTCTTT. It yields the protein CSAATDLSGFF.

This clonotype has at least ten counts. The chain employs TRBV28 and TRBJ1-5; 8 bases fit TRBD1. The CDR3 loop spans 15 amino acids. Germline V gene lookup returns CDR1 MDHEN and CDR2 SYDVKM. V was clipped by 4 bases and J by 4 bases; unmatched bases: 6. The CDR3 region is CASSSGGVENQPQHF. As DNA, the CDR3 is TGTGCCAGCAGTTCAGGGGGCGTTGAAAATCAGCCCCAGCATTTT.

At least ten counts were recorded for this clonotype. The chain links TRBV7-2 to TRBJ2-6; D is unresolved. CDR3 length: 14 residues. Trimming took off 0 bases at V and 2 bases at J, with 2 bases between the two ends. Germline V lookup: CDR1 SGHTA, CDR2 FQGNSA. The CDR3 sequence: CASSLAAGANVLTF. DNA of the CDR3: TGTGCCAGCAGCTTAGCGGCTGGGGCCAACGTCCTGACTTTC.

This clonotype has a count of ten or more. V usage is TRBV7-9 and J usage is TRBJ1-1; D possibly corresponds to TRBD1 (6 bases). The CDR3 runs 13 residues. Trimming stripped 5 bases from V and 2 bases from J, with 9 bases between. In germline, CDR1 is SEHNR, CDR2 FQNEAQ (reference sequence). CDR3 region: CASSRDINTEAFF. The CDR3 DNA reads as TGTGCCAGCAGCCGGGACATAAACACTGAAGCTTTCTTT. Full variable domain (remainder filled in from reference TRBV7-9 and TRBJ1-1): DTGVSQNPRHKITKRGQNVTFRCDPISEHNRLYWYRQTLGQGPEFLTYFQNEAQLEKSRLLSDRFSAERPKGSFSTLEIQRTEQGDSAMYLCASSRDINTEAFFGQGTRLTVV.

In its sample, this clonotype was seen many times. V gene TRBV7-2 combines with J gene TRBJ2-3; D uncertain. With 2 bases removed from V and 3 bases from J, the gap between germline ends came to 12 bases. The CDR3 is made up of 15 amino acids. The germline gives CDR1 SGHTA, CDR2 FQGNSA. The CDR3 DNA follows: TGTGCCAGCAGCTTACGGCGGATGGTTACAGATACGCAGTATTTT. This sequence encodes CASSLRRMVTDTQYF. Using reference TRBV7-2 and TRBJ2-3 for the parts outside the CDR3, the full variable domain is GAGVSQSPSNKVTEKGKDVELRCDPISGHTALYWYRQSLGQGLEFLIYFQGNSAPDKSGLPSDRFSAERTGGSVSTLTIQRTQQEDSAVYLCASSLRRMVTDTQYFGPGTRLTVL.

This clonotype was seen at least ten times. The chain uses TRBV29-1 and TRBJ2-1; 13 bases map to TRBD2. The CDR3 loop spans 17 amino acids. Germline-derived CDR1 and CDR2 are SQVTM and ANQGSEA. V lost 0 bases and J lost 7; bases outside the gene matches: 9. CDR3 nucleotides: TGCAGCGTTGAAGATAAGAAGGGACTAGCGGGGTCTAATGAGCAGTTCTTC. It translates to CSVEDKKGLAGSNEQFF.

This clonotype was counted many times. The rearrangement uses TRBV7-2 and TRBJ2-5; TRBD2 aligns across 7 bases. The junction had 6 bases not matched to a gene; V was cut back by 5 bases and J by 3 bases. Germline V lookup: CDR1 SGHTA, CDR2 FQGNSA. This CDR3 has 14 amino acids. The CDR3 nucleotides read TGTGCCAGCAGCCTGGGGACTACAGAAGAGACCCAGTACTTC. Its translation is CASSLGTTEETQYF. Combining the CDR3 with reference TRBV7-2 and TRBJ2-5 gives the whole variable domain GAGVSQSPSNKVTEKGKDVELRCDPISGHTALYWYRQSLGQGLEFLIYFQGNSAPDKSGLPSDRFSAERTGGSVSTLTIQRTQQEDSAVYLCASSLGTTEETQYFGPGTRLLVL.

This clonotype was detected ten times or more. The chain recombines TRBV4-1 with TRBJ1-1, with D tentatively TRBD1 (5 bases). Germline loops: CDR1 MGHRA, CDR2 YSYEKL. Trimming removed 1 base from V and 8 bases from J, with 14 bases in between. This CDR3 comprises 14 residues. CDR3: CASSQGGSRDEAFF. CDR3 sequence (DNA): TGCGCCAGCAGCCAAGGGGGGAGTAGGGACGAAGCTTTCTTT.

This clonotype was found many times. The CDR3, as DNA: TGTGCCAGCAGCCCAAGAACTAGCACAGATACGCAGTATTTT. Amino acids: CASSPRTSTDTQYF. The V gene is TRBV12-3 or TRBV12-4, the J gene TRBJ2-3; D is unclear. V lost 6 bases, J lost 0 bases, and 10 bases lay in between. The CDR3 consists of 14 residues.

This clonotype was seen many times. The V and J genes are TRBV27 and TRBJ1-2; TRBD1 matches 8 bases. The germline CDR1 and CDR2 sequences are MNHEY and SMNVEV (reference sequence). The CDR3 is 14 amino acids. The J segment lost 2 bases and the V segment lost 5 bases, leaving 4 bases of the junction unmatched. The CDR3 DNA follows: TGTGCCAGCAGTAGACGGACAGGGAACTATGGCTACACCTTC. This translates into CASSRRTGNYGYTF.

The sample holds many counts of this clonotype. CDR3 region: CASSQLETGLVNTEAFF. The CDR3 DNA reads TGCGCCAGCAGCCAATTGGAAACAGGACTCGTGAACACTGAAGCTTTCTTT. The chain recombines TRBV4-1 with TRBJ1-1; a weak D match, TRBD1 (5 bases). The CDR3 totals 17 residues. V was clipped by 2 bases and J by 0 bases, with 16 bases between them. Germline V gene sequence: CDR1 MGHRA, CDR2 YSYEKL.

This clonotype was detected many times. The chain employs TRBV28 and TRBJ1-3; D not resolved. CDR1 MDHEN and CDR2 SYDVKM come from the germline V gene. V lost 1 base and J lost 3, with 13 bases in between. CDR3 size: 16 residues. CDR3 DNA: TGTGCCAGCAGTTTATCCGGAACCGGTTTTGGAAACACCATATATTTT. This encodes CASSLSGTGFGNTIYF. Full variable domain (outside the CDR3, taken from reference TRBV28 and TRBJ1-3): DVKVTQSSRYLVKRTGEKVFLECVQDMDHENMFWYRQDPGLGLRLIYFSYDVKMKEKGDIPEGYSVSREKKERFSLILESASTNQTSMYLCASSLSGTGFGNTIYFGEGSWLTVV.

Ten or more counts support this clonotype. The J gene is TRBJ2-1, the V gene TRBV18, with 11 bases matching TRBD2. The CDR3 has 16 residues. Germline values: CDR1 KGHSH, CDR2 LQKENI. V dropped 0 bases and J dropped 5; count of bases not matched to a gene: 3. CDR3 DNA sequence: TGTGCCAGCTCACCACCTAGCGGGGGGGTTGACAATGAGCAGTTCTTC. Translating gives CASSPPSGGVDNEQFF.

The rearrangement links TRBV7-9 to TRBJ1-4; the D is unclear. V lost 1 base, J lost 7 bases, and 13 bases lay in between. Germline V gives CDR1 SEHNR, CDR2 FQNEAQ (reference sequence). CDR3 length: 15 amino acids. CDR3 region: CASSLVSPRGEKLFF. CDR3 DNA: TGTGCCAGCAGCTTAGTTTCTCCTCGTGGTGAAAAACTGTTTTTT.

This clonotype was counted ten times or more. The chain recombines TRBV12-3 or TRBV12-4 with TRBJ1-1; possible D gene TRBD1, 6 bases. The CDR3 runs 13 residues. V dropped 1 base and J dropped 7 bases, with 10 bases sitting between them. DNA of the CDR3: TGTGCCAGCAGTTTAGTAGAACAGGGTGAAGCTTTCTTT. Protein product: CASSLVEQGEAFF.

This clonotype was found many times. The CDR3 DNA sequence: TGTGCCAGCAGCTCCGGACTAATTACCACAGATACGCAGTATTTT. Its translation is CASSSGLITTDTQYF. The chain employs TRBV7-6 and TRBJ2-3; TRBD2 is a possible D gene (6 bases). Trimming removed 4 bases from V and 2 bases from J, with 13 bases in between. The CDR3 runs 15 residues. CDR1 is SGHVS, CDR2 FNYEAQ, per germline.

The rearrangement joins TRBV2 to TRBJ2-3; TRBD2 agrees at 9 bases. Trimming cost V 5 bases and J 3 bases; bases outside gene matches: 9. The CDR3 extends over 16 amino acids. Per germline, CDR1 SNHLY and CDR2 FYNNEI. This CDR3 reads CASSSSGGRRTDTQYF. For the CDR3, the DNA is TGTGCCAGCAGTTCGAGCGGGGGGAGGAGAACAGATACGCAGTATTTT.

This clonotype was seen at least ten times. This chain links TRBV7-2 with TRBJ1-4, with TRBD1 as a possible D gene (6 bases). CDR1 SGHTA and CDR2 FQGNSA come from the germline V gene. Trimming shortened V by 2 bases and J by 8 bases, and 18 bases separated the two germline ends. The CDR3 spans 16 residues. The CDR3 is CASSLSSGGQREKLFF. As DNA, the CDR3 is TGTGCCAGCAGCTTATCTTCCGGGGGGCAGAGAGAAAAACTGTTTTTT.

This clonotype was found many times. DNA for the CDR3: TGTGCCAGCAGCTCAATGACAGGGGGGGGGTACGAGCAGTACTTC. Translated, it gives CASSSMTGGGYEQYF. The chain joins TRBV7-8 to TRBJ2-7; 9 bases are a match to TRBD1. CDR1 and CDR2 from the germline V gene are SGHVS and FQNEAQ. V gave up 4 bases and J gave up 4 bases; unmatched junction bases: 8. The CDR3 runs to 15 residues. The full variable domain, rest sourced from reference TRBV7-8 and TRBJ2-7, is GAGVSQSPRYKVAKRGQDVALRCDPISGHVSLFWYQQALGQGPEFLTYFQNEAQLDKSGLPSDRFFAERPEGSVSTLKIQRTQQEDSAVYLCASSSMTGGGYEQYFGPGTRLTVT.

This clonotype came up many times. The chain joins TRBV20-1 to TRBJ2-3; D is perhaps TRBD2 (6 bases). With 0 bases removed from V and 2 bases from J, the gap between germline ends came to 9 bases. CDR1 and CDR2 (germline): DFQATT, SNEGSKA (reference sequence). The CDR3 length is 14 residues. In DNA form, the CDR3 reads TGCAGTGCTAGAGATGGCGGGACCACAGATACGCAGTATTTT. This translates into CSARDGGTTDTQYF.

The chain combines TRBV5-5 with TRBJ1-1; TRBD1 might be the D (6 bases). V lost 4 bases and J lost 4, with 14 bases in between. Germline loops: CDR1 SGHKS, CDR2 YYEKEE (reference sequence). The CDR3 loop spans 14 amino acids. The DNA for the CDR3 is TGTGCCAGCAGCGCCCGGGGGGCGGGCACTGAAGCTTTCTTT. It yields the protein CASSARGAGTEAFF.

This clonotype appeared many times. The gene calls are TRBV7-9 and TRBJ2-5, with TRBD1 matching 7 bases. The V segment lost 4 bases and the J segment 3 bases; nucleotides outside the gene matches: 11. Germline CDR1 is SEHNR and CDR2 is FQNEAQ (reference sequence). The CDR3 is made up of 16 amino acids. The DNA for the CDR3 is TGTGCCAGCAGCTCCACCCAGGGGGTAAGAGAAGAGACCCAGTACTTC. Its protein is CASSSTQGVREETQYF. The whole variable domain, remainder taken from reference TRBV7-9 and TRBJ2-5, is DTGVSQNPRHKITKRGQNVTFRCDPISEHNRLYWYRQTLGQGPEFLTYFQNEAQLEKSRLLSDRFSAERPKGSFSTLEIQRTEQGDSAMYLCASSSTQGVREETQYFGPGTRLLVL.

The CDR3 region has the DNA TGTGCCAGCTCACCACCGGCTCCCTATGGCTACACCTTC. Its protein product is CASSPPAPYGYTF. The rearrangement uses TRBV18 and TRBJ1-2; D unresolved. The CDR3 has 13 amino acids. Germline-derived CDR1 and CDR2 are KGHSH and LQKENI. V dropped 0 bases and J dropped 4 bases, with 6 bases sitting between them.

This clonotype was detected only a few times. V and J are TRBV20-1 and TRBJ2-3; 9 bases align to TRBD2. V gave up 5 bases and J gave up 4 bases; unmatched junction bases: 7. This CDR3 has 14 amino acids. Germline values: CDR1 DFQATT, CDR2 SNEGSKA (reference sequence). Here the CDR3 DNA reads TGCAGTGCTCCGCGGGGGGGGGCCCCAGATACGCAGTATTTT. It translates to CSAPRGGAPDTQYF.